This T cell receptor beta chain is from a study of blood T cell repertoires in COVID-19. Whole-study context: Acute and convalescent COVID-19 specimens originated in the United States, Italy and Spain. PBMCs, B-cell-depleted T cells, or T cells were the source of the cDNA or gDNA that made up the material.

Unmatched junction bases numbered 0, after V lost 0 bases and J lost 1 base. The CDR3 totals 15 residues. The germline V gene has CDR1 PRHDT and CDR2 FYEKMQ (reference sequence). Original analysis: Cell counts per sample came from amplifying reference gene primers. The protocol was immunoSEQ multiplex PCR, while the TCRdb copy is restricted to in-frame clones and leaves out a portion. V and J calls and clone size are as listed in that table; D and trimming were resolved from the DNA. This sample has 140,000 or so clones, with about 79% found just once. This clonotype was obtained from a man between 60 and 75 years old with active or convalescent COVID-19. The chain links TRBV13 to TRBJ1-1; 9 positions match TRBD1. Input material: peripheral blood. In DNA, the CDR3 is TGTGCCAGCAGCTTAGGGGACAGGGGGAACACTGAAGCTTTCTTT. It yields the protein CASSLGDRGNTEAFF.